This T cell receptor beta chain was sequenced during a study of beta chain features in type 1 diabetes. Study findings and constraints: There was a moderate but significant shortening of TCRB CDR3s in all four CD4+ subsets of Type 1 diabetes patients.

The sample holds a few counts of this clone. No antigen is known for it. The authors reverse transcribed all of the isolated RNA, so sequencing captured expressed TCRB transcripts. TCRdb keeps only in-frame clones here, not all; method: immunoSEQ multiplex PCR. The table lists hundreds of thousands of clones, around a sixth of them singletons. The sequence came from a man between 18 and 35 years old in good health. Source material: naive CD4+ T cells from blood.

For the CDR3, the DNA is TGTGCCAGCAGTTTACTCAATGAGCAGTTCTTC. This gives the protein CASSLLNEQFF. The chain joins TRBV2 to TRBJ2-1, with D unclear. The germline V gene has CDR1 SNHLY and CDR2 FYNNEI. This CDR3 comprises 11 residues. The V and J ends lost 5 bases and 6 bases respectively, with 5 bases between them.